The clone carrying this T cell receptor beta chain has more than one count but fewer than ten. The CDR3 runs to 12 residues. The ends lost 0 bases at V and 14 bases at J; junction bases unmatched: 5. Germline V gives CDR1 DFQATT, CDR2 SNEGSKA (reference sequence). The PBMCs had their origin in around 10 ml of fresh peripheral blood. Amplified TCR beta CDR3 regions came from RNA transcripts. HTBI primers were used for first-round RT-PCR of the TCR CDR3. Via MiXCR, TCRdb re-called the multiplex PCR reads, giving one row per CDR3 protein. Here the sample spans roughly 800,000 distinct CDR3 sequences, around 38% being singletons. This record belongs to a study of T cells in Graves' hyperthyroidism and ophthalmopathy. About the study: Sampling of peripheral blood happened at initial diagnosis, prior to any treatment.

This receptor was obtained from a man aged 18 to 30 with Graves' hyperthyroidism. The J gene is TRBJ1-4, the V gene TRBV20-1; 8 bases match TRBD1. The sample was blood. The CDR3 DNA follows: TGCAGTGCTAGAGAGACTCGACAGGGGCTGTTTTTT. This encodes CSARETRQGLFF.